The following is a T cell receptor (beta chain) sequence with its context. The sample comes from a study of blood T cells in healthy people across ages. Through a sample-barcoded 5' primer and a J-beta primer mix, a second PCR was run for about 6 to 11 cycles. TCRdb reanalysed the 5' RACE reads using MiXCR and keeps one entry per CDR3 protein. The sample has under 700,000 distinct CDR3 sequences; less than 25% are singletons. Looked up from germline, CDR1 is DFQATT and CDR2 is SNEGSKA (reference sequence). The CDR3 sequence is 15 residues long. Another study also made use of these data, one on T cells of mothers and their children. That investigation notes: The authors added sample barcodes and 2-4 random nucleotides using the M1S primer of the second PCR.

The sequenced sample was blood. V gene TRBV20-1 combines with J gene TRBJ2-5; D ambiguous. The J call may not be correct, given that the DNA end is closer to TRBJ2-1. The clonotype was recovered from a boy younger than 18 in good health. The CDR3: CSARDPLRSGLRQFF. CDR3 nucleotide sequence: TGCAGTGCTAGAGATCCCCTTCGATCTGGCTTACGGCAGTTCTTC.